The TCR beta chain described here comes from a study of T cells in Graves' hyperthyroidism and ophthalmopathy. Findings and limits, study-wide: Most clonotypes that expanded in the thyroid above 0.001 also showed up in blood.

What was amplified from RNA transcripts were TCR beta CDR3 regions. First-round RT-PCR of the TCR CDR3 relied on the HTBI primer set. TCRdb itself ran the multiplex PCR reads through MiXCR, one entry per CDR3 protein. The sample consists of under 600,000 distinct CDR3 sequences, around 15% of them appearing once. This clonotype has a handful of counts. Its specificity is unknown. The CDR3 extends over 17 amino acids. The V gene's germline CDR1 is LGHNA and CDR2 YNFKEQ. V was shortened by 0 bases and J by 4 bases, with 16 bases between the two germline ends. The clonotype was recovered from a woman between 35 and 50 years old with Graves' ophthalmopathy. The specimen was blood. This chain uses TRBV4-2 with TRBJ2-1; TRBD2 is a possible D gene (7 bases). CDR3 region: CASSQDRGGGLYNEQFF. In DNA, the CDR3 is TGTGCCAGCAGCCAAGATAGGGGGGGCGGGCTATACAATGAGCAGTTCTTC.